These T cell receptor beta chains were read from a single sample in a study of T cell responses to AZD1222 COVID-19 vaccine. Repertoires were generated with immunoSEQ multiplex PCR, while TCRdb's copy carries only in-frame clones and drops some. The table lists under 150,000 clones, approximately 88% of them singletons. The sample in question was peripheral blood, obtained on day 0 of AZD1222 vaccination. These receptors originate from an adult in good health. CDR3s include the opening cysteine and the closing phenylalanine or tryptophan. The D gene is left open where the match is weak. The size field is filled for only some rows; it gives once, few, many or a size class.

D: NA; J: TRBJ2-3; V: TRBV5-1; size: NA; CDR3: CASRRYLTPSTDTQYF; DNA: TGCGCCAGCAGGAGGTACCTAACTCCTAGCACAGATACGCAGTATTTT
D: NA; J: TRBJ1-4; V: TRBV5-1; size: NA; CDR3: CASSLGTTNEKLFF; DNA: TGCGCCAGCAGCTTGGGGACAACTAATGAAAAACTGTTTTTT
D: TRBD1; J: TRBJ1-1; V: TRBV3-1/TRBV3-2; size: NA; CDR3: CASSQWGDRDEAFF; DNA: TGTGCCAGCAGCCAATGGGGGGACAGAGATGAAGCTTTCTTT
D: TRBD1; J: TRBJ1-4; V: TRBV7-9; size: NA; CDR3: CASSLGDRVSGGEKLFF; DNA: TGTGCCAGCAGCTTAGGGGACAGGGTCAGCGGAGGGGAAAAACTGTTTTTT
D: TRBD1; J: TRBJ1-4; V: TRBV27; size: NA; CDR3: CASSSGQYNEKLFF; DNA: TGTGCCAGCAGTTCGGGACAGTATAATGAAAAACTGTTTTTT
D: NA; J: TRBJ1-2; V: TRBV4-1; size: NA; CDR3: CASSQDWARTNYGYTF; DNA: TGCGCCAGCAGCCAAGATTGGGCACGGACTAACTATGGCTACACCTTC
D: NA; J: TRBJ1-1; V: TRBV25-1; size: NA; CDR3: CASSDRRGAEAFF; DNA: TGTGCCAGCAGTGACAGGCGGGGGGCTGAAGCTTTCTTT
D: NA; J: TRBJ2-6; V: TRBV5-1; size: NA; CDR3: CASSPGNSGANVLTF; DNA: TGCGCCAGCAGCCCGGGGAACTCTGGGGCCAACGTCCTGACTTTC
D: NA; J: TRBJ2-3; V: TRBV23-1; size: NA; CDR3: CASSQSPKGKDTQYF; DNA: TGCGCCAGCAGTCAATCCCCCAAAGGCAAAGATACGCAGTATTTT
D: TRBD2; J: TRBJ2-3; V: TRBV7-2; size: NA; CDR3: CASSPPTSYADTQYF; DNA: TGTGCCAGCAGCCCGCCGACTAGCTACGCAGATACGCAGTATTTT
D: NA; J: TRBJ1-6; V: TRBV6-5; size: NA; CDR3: CASSYQFGNSPLHF; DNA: TGTGCCAGCAGCTACCAATTCGGGAATTCACCCCTCCACTTT
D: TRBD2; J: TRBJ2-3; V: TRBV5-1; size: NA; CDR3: CATLESGGAGDTQYF; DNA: TGCGCCACCCTAGAAAGCGGGGGGGCCGGGGATACGCAGTATTTT
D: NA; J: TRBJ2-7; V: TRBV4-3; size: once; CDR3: CASSQWGTYEQYF; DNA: TGCGCCAGCAGCCAGTGGGGCACCTACGAGCAGTACTTC
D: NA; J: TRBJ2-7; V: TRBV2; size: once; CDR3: CASGRDDRDEQYF; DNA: TGTGCCAGCGGACGGGACGATAGGGACGAGCAGTACTTC
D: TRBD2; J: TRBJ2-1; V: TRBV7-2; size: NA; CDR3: CASSLNGGLAGLRQFF; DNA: TGTGCCAGCAGCTTGAACGGGGGACTAGCGGGGCTCCGGCAGTTCTTC
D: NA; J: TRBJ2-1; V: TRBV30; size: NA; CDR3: CASDRYNEQFF; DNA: TGTGCCTCGGACAGATACAATGAGCAGTTCTTC
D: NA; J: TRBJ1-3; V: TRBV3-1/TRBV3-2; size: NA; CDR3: CASSQGSGRVENTIYF; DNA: TGTGCCAGCAGCCAAGGGAGCGGCCGTGTCGAAAACACCATATATTTT
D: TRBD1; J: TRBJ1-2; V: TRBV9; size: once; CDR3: CASSGDRGTPPYGYTF; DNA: TGTGCCAGCAGCGGGGACAGGGGGACCCCTCCCTATGGCTACACCTTC
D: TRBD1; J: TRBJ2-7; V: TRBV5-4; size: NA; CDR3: CASRSGTERPEQYF; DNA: TGTGCCAGCAGATCCGGGACAGAGAGACCCGAGCAGTACTTC
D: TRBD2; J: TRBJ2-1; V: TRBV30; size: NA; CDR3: CAWSAGGLAGSGQFF; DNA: TGTGCCTGGAGTGCCGGGGGACTAGCGGGGTCTGGGCAGTTCTTC
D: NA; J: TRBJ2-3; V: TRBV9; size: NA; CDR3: CASSVETGGGDTQYF; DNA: TGTGCCAGCAGCGTAGAGACAGGTGGAGGAGATACGCAGTATTTT
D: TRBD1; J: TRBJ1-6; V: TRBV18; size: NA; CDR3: CASSPLDGTGTNSPLHF; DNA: TGTGCCAGCTCACCATTAGACGGGACAGGGACTAATTCACCCCTCCACTTT
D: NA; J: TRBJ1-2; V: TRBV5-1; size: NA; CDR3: CASSLDRGASYGYTF; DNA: TGCGCCAGCAGCTTGGACCGGGGGGCCAGCTATGGCTACACCTTC
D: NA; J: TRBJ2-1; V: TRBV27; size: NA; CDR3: CASSLNWGNEQFF; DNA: TGTGCCAGCAGTTTGAACTGGGGCAATGAGCAGTTCTTC
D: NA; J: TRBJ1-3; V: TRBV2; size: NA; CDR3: CASSEASGFLYTIYF; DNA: TGTGCCAGCAGTGAAGCATCGGGGTTTCTATACACCATATATTTT
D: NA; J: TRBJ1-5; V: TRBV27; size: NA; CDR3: CASSLQAANQPQHF; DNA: TGTGCCAGCAGTTTACAGGCGGCGAATCAGCCCCAGCATTTT
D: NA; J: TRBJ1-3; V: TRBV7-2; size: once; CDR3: CASSPPGGGRNTIYF; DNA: TGTGCCAGCAGCCCCCCAGGCGGGGGGCGAAACACCATATATTTT
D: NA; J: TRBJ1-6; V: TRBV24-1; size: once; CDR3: CATKGELPNSPLHF; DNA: TGTGCCACTAAAGGAGAGCTCCCTAATTCACCCCTCCACTTT
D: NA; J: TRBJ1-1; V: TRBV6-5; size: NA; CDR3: CASSQDLNTEAFF; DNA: TGTGCCAGCAGTCAGGACTTGAACACTGAAGCTTTCTTT
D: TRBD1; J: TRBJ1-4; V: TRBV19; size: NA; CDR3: CASKDGTGRNEKLFF; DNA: TGTGCCAGTAAAGATGGGACAGGGCGGAATGAAAAACTGTTTTTT
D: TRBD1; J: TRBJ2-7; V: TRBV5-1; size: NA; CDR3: CASRLLQGSSYEQYF; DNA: TGCGCCAGCAGGCTTCTACAGGGGTCGTCCTACGAGCAGTACTTC
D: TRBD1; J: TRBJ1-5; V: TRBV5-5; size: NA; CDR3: CASSLQTGGPGEQPQHF; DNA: TGTGCCAGCAGCTTGCAGACAGGGGGGCCCGGGGAACAGCCCCAGCATTTT
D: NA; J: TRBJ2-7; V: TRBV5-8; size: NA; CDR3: CASSVRGVYEQYF; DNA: TGTGCCAGCAGCGTCCGTGGAGTGTACGAGCAGTACTTC
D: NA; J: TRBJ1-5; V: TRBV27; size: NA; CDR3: CASSFRENSNQPQHF; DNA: TGTGCCAGCAGTTTCCGGGAAAATAGCAATCAGCCCCAGCATTTT
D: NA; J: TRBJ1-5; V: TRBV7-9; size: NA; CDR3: CASSPGIIRDGNQPQHF; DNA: TGTGCCAGCAGCCCGGGGATTATTCGGGATGGCAATCAGCCCCAGCATTTT
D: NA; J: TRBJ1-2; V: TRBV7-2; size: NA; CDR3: CASSLDFRNGYTF; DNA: TGTGCCAGCAGCTTAGATTTCAGGAATGGCTACACCTTC
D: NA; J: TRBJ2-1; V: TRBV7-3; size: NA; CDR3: CASSTGGSYNEQFF; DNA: TGTGCCAGCAGCACCGGGGGTTCCTACAATGAGCAGTTCTTC
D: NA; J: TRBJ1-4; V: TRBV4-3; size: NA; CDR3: CASSQDLFGPNEKLFF; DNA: TGCGCCAGCAGCCAAGACCTTTTTGGCCCCAATGAAAAACTGTTTTTT
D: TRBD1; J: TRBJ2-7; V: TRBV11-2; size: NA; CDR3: CASSYDRVAEQYF; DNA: TGTGCCAGCAGCTACGACAGGGTTGCCGAGCAGTACTTC